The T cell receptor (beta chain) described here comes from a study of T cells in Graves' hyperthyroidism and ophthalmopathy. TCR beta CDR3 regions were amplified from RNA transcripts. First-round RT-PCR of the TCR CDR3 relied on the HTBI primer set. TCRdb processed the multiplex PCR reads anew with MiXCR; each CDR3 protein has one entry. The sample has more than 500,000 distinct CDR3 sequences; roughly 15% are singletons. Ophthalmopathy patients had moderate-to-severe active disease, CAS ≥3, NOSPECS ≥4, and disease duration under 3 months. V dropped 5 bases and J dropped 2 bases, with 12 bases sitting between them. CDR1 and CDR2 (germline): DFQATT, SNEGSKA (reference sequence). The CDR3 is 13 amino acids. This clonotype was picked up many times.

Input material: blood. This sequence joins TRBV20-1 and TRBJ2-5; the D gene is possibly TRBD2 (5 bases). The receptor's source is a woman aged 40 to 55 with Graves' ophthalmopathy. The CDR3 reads CSAAAETQETQYF. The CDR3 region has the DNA TGCAGTGCTGCAGCGGAGACACAAGAGACCCAGTACTTC.